The T cell receptor (beta chain) under discussion was sequenced for a study of glioma-infiltrating T cells after dendritic cell vaccination. CDR1 is DFQATT, CDR2 SNEGSKA, per germline (reference sequence). The CDR3 spans 11 residues. With 2 bases removed from V and 4 bases from J, the gap between germline ends came to 3 bases. This table comes from immunoSEQ multiplex PCR, and its TCRdb copy is limited to in-frame clones, with some not included. The sample consists of 80,000 to 100,000 clones, 79% of them appearing once. The sequencing used blood, collected before dendritic cell vaccination. This sequence originates from a human donor with glioblastoma. The rearrangement links TRBV20-1 to TRBJ1-3; no clear D gene. CDR3 bases: TGCAGTGCTAGACGGGGAAACACCATATATTTT. Translating gives CSARRGNTIYF.